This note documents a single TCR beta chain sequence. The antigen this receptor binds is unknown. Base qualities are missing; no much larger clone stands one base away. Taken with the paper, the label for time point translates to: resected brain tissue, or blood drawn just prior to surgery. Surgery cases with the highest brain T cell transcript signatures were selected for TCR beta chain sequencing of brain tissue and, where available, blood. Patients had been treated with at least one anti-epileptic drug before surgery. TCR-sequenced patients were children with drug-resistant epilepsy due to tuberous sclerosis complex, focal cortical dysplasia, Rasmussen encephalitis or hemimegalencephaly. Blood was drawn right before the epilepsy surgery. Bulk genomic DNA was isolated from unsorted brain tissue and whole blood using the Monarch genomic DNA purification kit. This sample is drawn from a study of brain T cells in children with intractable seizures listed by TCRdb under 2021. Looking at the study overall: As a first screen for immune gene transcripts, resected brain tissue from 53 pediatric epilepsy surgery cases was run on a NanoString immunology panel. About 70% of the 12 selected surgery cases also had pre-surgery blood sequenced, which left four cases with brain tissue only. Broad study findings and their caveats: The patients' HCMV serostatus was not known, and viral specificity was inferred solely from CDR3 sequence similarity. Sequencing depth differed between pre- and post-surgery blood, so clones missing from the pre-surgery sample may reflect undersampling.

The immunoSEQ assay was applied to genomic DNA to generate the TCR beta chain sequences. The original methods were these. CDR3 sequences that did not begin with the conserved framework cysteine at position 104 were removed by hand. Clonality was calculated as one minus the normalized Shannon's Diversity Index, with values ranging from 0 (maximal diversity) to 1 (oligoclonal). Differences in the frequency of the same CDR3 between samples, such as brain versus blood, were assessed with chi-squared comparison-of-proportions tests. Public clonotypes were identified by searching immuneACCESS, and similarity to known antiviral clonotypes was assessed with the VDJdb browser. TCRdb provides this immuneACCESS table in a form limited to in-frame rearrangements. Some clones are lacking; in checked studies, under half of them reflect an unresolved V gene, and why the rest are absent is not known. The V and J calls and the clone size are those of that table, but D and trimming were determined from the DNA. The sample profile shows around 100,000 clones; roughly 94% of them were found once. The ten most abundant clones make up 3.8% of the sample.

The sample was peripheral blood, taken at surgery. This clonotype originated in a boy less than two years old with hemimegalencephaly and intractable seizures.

The CDR3 in this case is CASSIVRGVNEQFF. The DNA sequence follows: TGTGCCAGTAGTATAGTGCGCGGGGTCAATGAGCAGTTCTTC. The chain employs TRBV19 and TRBJ2-1, and perhaps TRBD2 as D gene, on 6 matching bases. From the cysteine up to the phenylalanine, the CDR3 has a length of 14 residues. The DNA shown is the 42-base CDR3, in frame from base 1. According to the germline V gene (reference sequence), CDR1 reads LNHDA and CDR2 reads SQIVND. A distance of 10 bases separates the germline ends of V and J, which lose 1 base and 6 bases respectively.